This T cell receptor beta chain was profiled in a study of blood T cell repertoires in COVID-19. The overall study: The study drew acute and convalescent COVID-19 samples from the United States, Italy and Spain.

V dropped 4 bases and J dropped 5 bases, with 10 bases sitting between them. There are 13 residues in the CDR3. Germline V gene data show CDR1 as LGHDT and CDR2 as YNNKEL (reference sequence). Study members were between about 18 and 95 years old and lived in 20 to 30 US regions. Membership in each cohort depended on participant-reported clinical history. Within 2 weeks of study entry, exposed participants had contacted a PCR-confirmed or clinician-diagnosed COVID-19 case. Sequencing used immunoSEQ multiplex PCR; TCRdb keeps in-frame clones, though not all of them. The table has more than 200,000 clones, 75% to 90% seen once.

Sequenced: PBMCs or T cells enriched from blood (not recorded which). This chain links TRBV3-1 (or the pseudogene TRBV3-2) with TRBJ2-3; no firm D call. This clonotype originated in a woman in her 30s who had been exposed to COVID-19. The CDR3 region is CASSPELLDTQYF. The DNA for the CDR3 is TGTGCCAGCAGCCCCGAGTTACTAGATACGCAGTATTTT.